Shown below are 10 T cell receptor beta chains from a single sample sequenced in a study of chemoradiotherapy in HPV16-positive cancers. Method: immunoSEQ multiplex PCR; TCRdb's copy keeps in-frame clones and lacks some. The sample includes over a thousand clones, around 91% seen only once; the top ten take 2% to 2.5%. The input for sequencing was tumor tissue, taken from a patient who underwent chemoradiotherapy. The source is a human donor with HPV-associated anogenital cancer.

V gene TRBV7-2 combines with J gene TRBJ2-3, with a weak D call TRBD1 (6 bases). The CDR3 has 17 amino acids. Looked up from germline, CDR1 is SGHTA and CDR2 is FQGNSA. V lost 5 bases, J lost 5 bases, and 23 bases lay in between. CDR3: CASSLHSQGQIVDTQYF. The CDR3 nucleotides read TGTGCCAGCAGCCTCCACTCGCAGGGGCAAATCGTAGATACGCAGTATTTT.

This sequence joins TRBV7-9 and TRBJ1-2; tentative D call: TRBD1 (5 bases). The length of the CDR3 is 14 residues. CDR1 and CDR2 from the germline V gene are SEHNR and FQNEAQ (reference sequence). The V end was cut by 2 bases, the J end by 1 base, with 8 bases between. The CDR3 region is CASSLSGDNYGYTF. In DNA form, the CDR3 reads TGTGCCAGCAGCTTATCGGGGGATAACTATGGCTACACCTTC.

The chain links TRBV11-1 to TRBJ2-2, with a possible D match to TRBD2 (5 bases). Trimming took off 1 base at V and 6 bases at J, with 12 bases between the two ends. The CDR3 has 15 residues. Germline loops: CDR1 SGHAT, CDR2 FQDESV (reference sequence). CDR3 region: CASSLGTGGSGELFF. CDR3 sequence (DNA): TGTGCCAGCAGCTTAGGGACGGGCGGGTCCGGGGAGCTGTTTTTT.

V usage is TRBV4-2 and J usage is TRBJ2-1; 7 nucleotides line up with TRBD2. The ends lost 2 bases at V and 4 bases at J; junction bases unmatched: 8. The CDR3 spans 16 residues. The germline CDR1 and CDR2 sequences are LGHNA and YNFKEQ. CDR3: CASSQSSAGEYNEQFF. The CDR3 bases are TGTGCCAGCAGCCAATCTAGTGCGGGGGAGTACAATGAGCAGTTCTTC.

The chain links TRBV30 to TRBJ2-1; maybe TRBD1 (5 bases). The CDR3 loop spans 15 amino acids. V gave up 3 bases and J gave up 4 bases, with 16 bases separating them. The germline CDR1 and CDR2 sequences are GTSNPN and SVGIG (reference sequence). CDR3 DNA: TGTGCCTGGAGGGGTCCCTTGGGGCGGTACAATGAGCAGTTCTTC. Amino acid sequence: CAWRGPLGRYNEQFF.

This clone was seen a handful of times. The DNA for the CDR3 is TGTGCCTGGAGTGTATCATGGGCGATAGGGGGCTACACCTTC. The encoded protein is CAWSVSWAIGGYTF. The genes are TRBV30 and TRBJ1-2; D is uncertain. From germline, CDR1 is GTSNPN and CDR2 SVGIG (reference sequence). Deletions cut 0 bases from V and 8 bases from J, with 16 bases between. The CDR3 runs 14 residues.

V gene TRBV6-1 combines with J gene TRBJ1-5; D possibly corresponds to TRBD1 (5 bases). V lost 1 base to trimming and J lost 1 base, with 11 bases between them. CDR3 size: 16 residues. The germline V gene has CDR1 MNHNS and CDR2 SASEGT. This CDR3 reads CASSEGPGHSNQPQHF. In nucleotides, the CDR3 is TGTGCCAGCAGTGAAGGACCAGGGCACAGCAATCAGCCCCAGCATTTT.

The rearrangement links TRBV7-2 to TRBJ2-1; 8 bases fit TRBD2. Losses at the gene ends were 5 bases for V and 7 bases for J; bases not matched to a gene: 7. Germline CDR1 is SGHTA and CDR2 is FQGNSA. This CDR3 region has 14 residues. DNA of the CDR3: TGTGCCAGCAGCCTCCGGGGGGGCGGGAATGAGCAGTTCTTC. It codes for CASSLRGGGNEQFF.

This clone came up once. The chain combines TRBV19 with TRBJ2-7; 7 bases are shared with TRBD2. From germline, CDR1 is LNHDA and CDR2 SQIVND (reference sequence). V lost 3 bases to trimming and J lost 2 bases; unmatched junction nucleotides: 4. This CDR3 is built from 14 residues. The CDR3 here is CASSISAGAYEQYF. The CDR3 DNA reads TGTGCCAGTAGTATTTCGGCGGGGGCCTACGAGCAGTACTTC.

The chain joins TRBV9 to TRBJ1-5, with a weak D call TRBD1 (6 bases). With 3 bases removed from V and 5 bases from J, the gap between germline ends came to 15 bases. The CDR3 extends over 15 amino acids. The germline V gene encodes CDR1 SGDLS and CDR2 YYNGEE. The CDR3 loop reads CASSAQDSLDQPQHF. The CDR3, as DNA: TGTGCCAGCAGCGCCCAGGACAGTTTGGATCAGCCCCAGCATTTT.